Listed below are T cell receptor beta chains from one sample, sequenced in a study of blood T cell repertoires in COVID-19. Clones were read by immunoSEQ multiplex PCR, and TCRdb kept only the in-frame ones, dropping some. The repertoire holds about 150,000 clones, with about nine tenths as singletons. Source material: peripheral blood. The source is a woman in her 70s with acute or convalescent COVID-19. CDR3s include the opening cysteine and the closing phenylalanine or tryptophan. Each record gives: CDR3 DNA, CDR3 protein, V gene, clone size, J gene, D gene. A D gene is named only where the DNA matches it firmly. For some rows the clone size is stated as once, few or many, or as a class when expanded; others skip it.

CDR3 DNA: TGTGCCAGCAGTGAAAACTTGGCAGGGGGAGGCAATCAGCCCCAGCATTTT
CDR3 protein: CASSENLAGGGNQPQHF
V gene: TRBV2
clone size: NA
J gene: TRBJ1-5
D gene: TRBD1

CDR3 DNA: TGTGCCAGCAGTGAGGGGCCATATATCCACTTT
CDR3 protein: CASSEGPYIHF
V gene: TRBV6-1
clone size: once
J gene: TRBJ1-6
D gene: NA

CDR3 DNA: TGCAGTGCTAGTCGGGGAACGAACACTGAAGCTTTCTTT
CDR3 protein: CSASRGTNTEAFF
V gene: TRBV20-1
clone size: NA
J gene: TRBJ1-1
D gene: NA

CDR3 DNA: TGTGCCAGCTCACCGGTCACTGGTTACACCGGGGAGCTGTTTTTT
CDR3 protein: CASSPVTGYTGELFF
V gene: TRBV18
clone size: NA
J gene: TRBJ2-2
D gene: NA

CDR3 DNA: TGTGCCAGCAGCCAAGGGGGCTTGGCAGATAACTATGGCTACACCTTC
CDR3 protein: CASSQGGLADNYGYTF
V gene: TRBV4-2
clone size: NA
J gene: TRBJ1-2
D gene: NA

CDR3 DNA: TGTGCCAGCAGCTGGGCCCCGAACACTGAAGCTTTCTTT
CDR3 protein: CASSWAPNTEAFF
V gene: TRBV6-5
clone size: NA
J gene: TRBJ1-1
D gene: NA

CDR3 DNA: TGTGCCAGCAGCTTAGCGACGAGCGCGGATACGCAGTATTTT
CDR3 protein: CASSLATSADTQYF
V gene: TRBV7-9
clone size: once
J gene: TRBJ2-3
D gene: NA

CDR3 DNA: TGTGCCAGCAGCCAACAGTACTCTGGAAACACCATATATTTT
CDR3 protein: CASSQQYSGNTIYF
V gene: TRBV2
clone size: NA
J gene: TRBJ1-3
D gene: NA

CDR3 DNA: TGTGCCAGTAGCAGAGACAGGGAGTCTTATGGCTACACCTTC
CDR3 protein: CASSRDRESYGYTF
V gene: TRBV19
clone size: NA
J gene: TRBJ1-2
D gene: TRBD1

CDR3 DNA: TGTGCCAGCAGTTACCCGGGACTCTTGAACACTGAAGCTTTCTTT
CDR3 protein: CASSYPGLLNTEAFF
V gene: TRBV6-2/TRBV6-3
clone size: NA
J gene: TRBJ1-1
D gene: NA

CDR3 DNA: TGTGCCAGCAGTCCCCGGGACAGGGGGACCTATAGCAATCAGCCCCAGCATTTT
CDR3 protein: CASSPRDRGTYSNQPQHF
V gene: TRBV7-8
clone size: NA
J gene: TRBJ1-5
D gene: TRBD1

CDR3 DNA: TGCGCCAGCAGTGAGGTCGGACTAATTAGCACAGATACGCAGTATTTT
CDR3 protein: CASSEVGLISTDTQYF
V gene: TRBV10-1
clone size: NA
J gene: TRBJ2-3
D gene: NA

CDR3 DNA: TGCGCCAGCAGCTTGGTGACTTCAGATACGCAGTATTTT
CDR3 protein: CASSLVTSDTQYF
V gene: TRBV5-1
clone size: NA
J gene: TRBJ2-3
D gene: NA

CDR3 DNA: TGTGCCAGCAGTGAAGCTACAGGGCACTCTGGAAACACCATATATTTT
CDR3 protein: CASSEATGHSGNTIYF
V gene: TRBV6-1
clone size: NA
J gene: TRBJ1-3
D gene: NA

CDR3 DNA: TGTGCCAGCAGTACGACAGGGCTCTCTGGAAACACCATATATTTT
CDR3 protein: CASSTTGLSGNTIYF
V gene: TRBV25-1
clone size: NA
J gene: TRBJ1-3
D gene: TRBD1

CDR3 DNA: TGTGCCAGCAGCCGCGGGGGCGTTATTCCGACGCCTCAAGCTAACTATGGCTACACCTTC
CDR3 protein: CASSRGGVIPTPQANYGYTF
V gene: TRBV6-6
clone size: NA
J gene: TRBJ1-2
D gene: NA

CDR3 DNA: TGTGCCAGCAGCTTTAACCTACTCGGGGAGCTGTTTTTT
CDR3 protein: CASSFNLLGELFF
V gene: TRBV11-2
clone size: NA
J gene: TRBJ2-2
D gene: NA

CDR3 DNA: TGTGCCAGCAGTTTGGGCAGGGGATTCGGCACTGAAGCTTTCTTT
CDR3 protein: CASSLGRGFGTEAFF
V gene: TRBV27
clone size: NA
J gene: TRBJ1-1
D gene: NA

CDR3 DNA: TGTGCCAGCAGTCTTCAGTTGAACACTGAAGCTTTCTTT
CDR3 protein: CASSLQLNTEAFF
V gene: TRBV7-2
clone size: NA
J gene: TRBJ1-1
D gene: NA

CDR3 DNA: TGTGCCAGCAGTTTACGGCAGGGGGCCAAAAAACTGTTTTTT
CDR3 protein: CASSLRQGAKKLFF
V gene: TRBV27
clone size: NA
J gene: TRBJ1-4
D gene: TRBD1

CDR3 DNA: TGCGCCAGCAGCTCCTCGGGACAGGGGGAAACAGGGCAGTACTTC
CDR3 protein: CASSSSGQGETGQYF
V gene: TRBV5-1
clone size: NA
J gene: TRBJ2-7
D gene: TRBD1

CDR3 DNA: TGTGCCAGCAGTCACTCCGGGACAGGGATCTATAACATTCAGTACTTC
CDR3 protein: CASSHSGTGIYNIQYF
V gene: TRBV25-1
clone size: NA
J gene: TRBJ2-4
D gene: TRBD1

CDR3 DNA: TGCGCCAGCAGCTTGGCGGGCGGACCTAGGGGTGAAAAACTGTTTTTT
CDR3 protein: CASSLAGGPRGEKLFF
V gene: TRBV5-1
clone size: NA
J gene: TRBJ1-4
D gene: NA

CDR3 DNA: TGTGCCAGCAGTGGGGTGGACAGAACTTCACCCCTCCACTTT
CDR3 protein: CASSGVDRTSPLHF
V gene: TRBV2
clone size: NA
J gene: TRBJ1-6
D gene: NA

CDR3 DNA: TGTGCCAGTAGTCCATGGGACAGGGGGCGCATTGGTGGCTACACCTTC
CDR3 protein: CASSPWDRGRIGGYTF
V gene: TRBV19
clone size: NA
J gene: TRBJ1-2
D gene: TRBD1

CDR3 DNA: TGCGCCAGCAGCCGAGGGGGACAGAGCACAGATAATTCACCCCTCCACTTT
CDR3 protein: CASSRGGQSTDNSPLHF
V gene: TRBV5-1
clone size: few
J gene: TRBJ1-6
D gene: TRBD1

CDR3 DNA: TGTGCCAGCAGTGGTACCGCTGGCGCCAAAAACATTCAGTACTTC
CDR3 protein: CASSGTAGAKNIQYF
V gene: TRBV2
clone size: NA
J gene: TRBJ2-4
D gene: NA

CDR3 DNA: TGTGCCAGCAGTGATAGGGACAGGGGGTACCAGCCCCAGCATTTT
CDR3 protein: CASSDRDRGYQPQHF
V gene: TRBV6-1
clone size: NA
J gene: TRBJ1-5
D gene: TRBD1

CDR3 DNA: TGTGCCAGCAGCTTAGGGGCCGATCAGCCCCAGCATTTT
CDR3 protein: CASSLGADQPQHF
V gene: TRBV7-8
clone size: NA
J gene: TRBJ1-5
D gene: NA

CDR3 DNA: TGTGCCAGCAGCCAAGATAATAAGCGCCAGGCCGGGAGTTCACCCCTCCACTTT
CDR3 protein: CASSQDNKRQAGSSPLHF
V gene: TRBV14
clone size: NA
J gene: TRBJ1-6
D gene: NA

CDR3 DNA: TGTGCCAGCAGTCGCACAACTAGCGGGGGGCACCGCGGTGGTGAGCAGTTCTTC
CDR3 protein: CASSRTTSGGHRGGEQFF
V gene: TRBV3-1/TRBV3-2
clone size: once
J gene: TRBJ2-1
D gene: TRBD2

CDR3 DNA: TGTGCCAGCAGTTCGCCCCCAGGGAACTACGAGCAGTACTTC
CDR3 protein: CASSSPPGNYEQYF
V gene: TRBV5-6
clone size: NA
J gene: TRBJ2-7
D gene: NA

CDR3 DNA: TGCGCCAGCAGCCGGTTAGGGACATGGAACACTGAAGCTTTCTTT
CDR3 protein: CASSRLGTWNTEAFF
V gene: TRBV5-1
clone size: once
J gene: TRBJ1-1
D gene: NA

CDR3 DNA: TGTGCCAGCAGTTGGAGACAGGGGGCCACATTGACAACTAATGAAAAACTGTTTTTT
CDR3 protein: CASSWRQGATLTTNEKLFF
V gene: TRBV2
clone size: once
J gene: TRBJ1-4
D gene: TRBD1

CDR3 DNA: TGTGCCAGCAGCCCGACAGGGAATCAGCCCCAGCATTTT
CDR3 protein: CASSPTGNQPQHF
V gene: TRBV27
clone size: NA
J gene: TRBJ1-5
D gene: TRBD1

CDR3 DNA: TGCAGCGTTGAAAAGGGGGATTCGGGGGAGCTGTTTTTT
CDR3 protein: CSVEKGDSGELFF
V gene: TRBV29-1
clone size: NA
J gene: TRBJ2-2
D gene: NA

CDR3 DNA: TGTGCCAGCAGTCTTGACAGTAACTATGGCTACACCTTC
CDR3 protein: CASSLDSNYGYTF
V gene: TRBV12-3/TRBV12-4
clone size: NA
J gene: TRBJ1-2
D gene: NA